The rows below give T cell receptor beta chains drawn from one sample of a study of early T cells in non-severe SARS-CoV-2 infection. TCRdb called the 5' RACE reads again in MiXCR, with one record for every CDR3 protein. Of about 98,000 distinct CDR3 sequences listed, 9.5% to 12% are singletons. The material sequenced was whole blood. The receptors derive from an adult who was a healthcare worker with PCR-confirmed SARS-CoV-2 infection or an uninfected control (not recorded which). The conserved cysteine and the conserved F or W are not part of the CDR3 here.

TRBJ1-2 13 TRBV5-4 ASSPRIGLSDGYT
TRBJ1-5 13 TRBV7-8 ASSSPIEQNQPQH
TRBJ1-3 14 TRBV29-1 SVESLTGPSGNTIY
TRBJ1-1 12 TRBV27 ASSFRGGNTEAF
TRBJ2-3 12 TRBV29-1 SVRDRGPEDTQY
TRBJ2-7 11 TRBV20-1 SPFGRTIYEQY
TRBJ1-1 11 TRBV7-9 ASSLEMGTEAF
TRBJ2-7 11 TRBV28 ASSFLAAYEQY
TRBJ1-1 12 TRBV7-9 ASSLVGSATEAF
TRBJ1-1 12 TRBV20-1 SARDLVTNTEAF
TRBJ1-1 11 TRBV9 ASSQRGGSEAF
TRBJ2-2 12 TRBV3-1 ASTGTINTGELF
TRBJ2-1 11 TRBV5-1 ASSSGGSDEQF
TRBJ2-7 16 TRBV4-1 ASSQDPLAKWGPYEQY
TRBJ1-1 12 TRBV15 ATSKQGVSTEAF
TRBJ2-1 13 TRBV28 ASSLSNTGRNEQF
TRBJ1-2 8 TRBV10-2 ASRNYGYT
TRBJ1-2 17 TRBV12-3/TRBV12-4 ASSLVVVPGGQGNWGYT
TRBJ2-4 12 TRBV12-5 ASGLTGGNGIQY
TRBJ2-2 13 TRBV12-3/TRBV12-4 ASSYRGSYTGELF
TRBJ1-1 13 TRBV6-6 ASSYPGQGASEAF
TRBJ1-2 10 TRBV29-1 SSGTGAEGYT
TRBJ2-7 10 TRBV20-1 SARPDPYEQY
TRBJ1-1 9 TRBV2 ASRWNTEAF
TRBJ2-1 13 TRBV12-3/TRBV12-4 ASRDRSISYNEQF
TRBJ2-2 14 TRBV2 ASSSGQGLGTGELF
TRBJ1-5 13 TRBV6-5 ASSSTLSRNQPQH
TRBJ2-3 13 TRBV5-8 ASSLAGGPADTQY
TRBJ2-3 14 TRBV28 ASSLTRQGEADTQY
TRBJ2-3 11 TRBV5-6 ASSSAGTDTQY
TRBJ2-2 12 TRBV20-1 SASLAGVAGELF
TRBJ1-4 14 TRBV4-1 ASSQDRGQAREKLF
TRBJ2-5 10 TRBV7-9 ASSLVGETQY
TRBJ2-4 12 TRBV10-1 ASSGDLARNIQY
TRBJ1-1 11 TRBV18 ASSRTGDTEAF